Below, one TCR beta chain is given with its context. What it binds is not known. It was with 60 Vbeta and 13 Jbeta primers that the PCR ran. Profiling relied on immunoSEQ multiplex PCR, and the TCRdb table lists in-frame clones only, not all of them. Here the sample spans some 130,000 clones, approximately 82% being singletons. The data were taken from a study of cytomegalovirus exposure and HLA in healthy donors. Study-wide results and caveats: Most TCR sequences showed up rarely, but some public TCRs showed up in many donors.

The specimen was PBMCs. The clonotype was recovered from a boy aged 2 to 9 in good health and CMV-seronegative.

CDR3 sequence (DNA): TGTGCCTGGAGTGTATCCGGTTCCTACGAGCAGTACTTC. It encodes CAWSVSGSYEQYF. The chain combines TRBV30 with TRBJ2-7; D is undetermined. Germline CDR1 and CDR2: GTSNPN and SVGIG (reference sequence). The CDR3 consists of 13 residues. Trimming stripped 0 bases from V and 1 base from J, with 7 bases between.